Listed here are 14 T cell receptor beta chains from one sample, sequenced in a study of OX40 agonist ivuxolimab in advanced cancers. Clones were read by immunoSEQ multiplex PCR, and TCRdb kept only the in-frame ones, dropping some. Of over 55,000 clones in the sample, about 81% were seen once. The specimen comprised CD4+ or CD8+ T cells sorted from blood, sampled in a trial of the OX40 agonist ivuxolimab. Receptors were obtained from an adult with an advanced solid tumor such as melanoma, head and neck, liver or kidney cancer.

This sequence joins TRBV11-2 and TRBJ2-5, with D unclear. The CDR3 extends over 12 amino acids. V was trimmed by 3 bases and J by 5 bases, leaving 7 bases between them. Germline V gene lookup returns CDR1 SGHAT and CDR2 FQNNGV. This CDR3 reads CASSLVRETQYF. In DNA form, the CDR3 reads TGTGCCAGCAGCTTGGTTCGGGAGACCCAGTACTTC.

The V gene is TRBV5-1, the J gene TRBJ2-2; D is ambiguous. Trimming shortened V by 1 base and J by 0 bases, and 1 base separated the two germline ends. Germline loops: CDR1 SGHRS, CDR2 YFSETQ. The CDR3 runs to 13 residues. The CDR3 here is CASSLTNTGELFF. CDR3 nucleotides: TGCGCCAGCAGCTTGACGAACACCGGGGAGCTGTTTTTT.

The chain's CDR3 is CASSLTRDPQAQYF. CDR3 nucleotide sequence: TGTGCCAGCAGCTTAACAAGGGATCCCCAGGCCCAGTACTTC. The chain employs TRBV7-9 and TRBJ2-5; no firm D call. Germline V lookup: CDR1 SEHNR, CDR2 FQNEAQ (reference sequence). Trimming removed 2 bases from V and 9 bases from J, with 16 bases in between. CDR3 length equals 14 residues.

The chain couples TRBV25-1 to TRBJ1-1, with 8 bases aligning to TRBD1. V shed 3 bases and J 1 base; nucleotides not matched to a gene: 4. This CDR3 is built from 15 residues. In germline, CDR1 is MGHDK, CDR2 SYGVNS. Here the CDR3 reads CASSDPGTGNTEAFF. The CDR3 region has the DNA TGTGCCAGCAGTGATCCCGGGACAGGGAACACTGAAGCTTTCTTT.

This CDR3 reads CSVPNFMGEQYF. CDR3 bases: TGCAGCGTCCCTAACTTTATGGGCGAGCAGTACTTC. The chain has TRBV29-1 and TRBJ2-7; D is unclear. Trimming took off 6 bases at V and 6 bases at J, with 15 bases between the two ends. The CDR3 consists of 12 residues. Germline assignment: CDR1 SQVTM and CDR2 ANQGSEA.

The CDR3 nucleotides are TGTGCCAGCAGTTGGGACAGGACCTATGGCTACACCTTC. Its protein is CASSWDRTYGYTF. The chain uses TRBV5-4 and TRBJ1-2; 8 bases are shared with TRBD1. The germline V gene encodes CDR1 SGHNT and CDR2 YYREEE (reference sequence). The CDR3 consists of 13 residues. V lost 5 bases to trimming and J lost 4 bases; unmatched junction nucleotides: 4.

The sample holds one count of this clone. The chain is built from TRBV7-9 and TRBJ2-5; D might be TRBD1 or TRBD2, each matching 6 bases. Germline V lookup: CDR1 SEHNR, CDR2 FQNEAQ (reference sequence). The CDR3 runs to 13 residues. Trimming removed 7 bases from V and 4 bases from J, with 13 bases in between. In DNA form, the CDR3 reads TGTGCCAGCACCCTAGGGGGGAGAGAGACCCAGTACTTC. Translation gives CASTLGGRETQYF.

This sequence joins TRBV25-1 and TRBJ1-3; no definite D call. Germline V gene data show CDR1 as MGHDK and CDR2 as SYGVNS. The CDR3 is made up of 15 amino acids. Trimming shortened V by 4 bases and J by 0 bases, and 10 bases separated the two germline ends. CDR3 protein: CASSVSSGSGNTIYF. The CDR3 nucleotides read TGTGCCAGCAGTGTATCATCAGGCTCTGGAAACACCATATATTTT.

This clone is a singleton in its sample. This chain uses TRBV2 with TRBJ1-4, with 8 nucleotides matching TRBD1. J was trimmed by 8 bases and V by 1 base; bases with no gene match: 3. The germline V gene has CDR1 SNHLY and CDR2 FYNNEI. This CDR3 spans 14 amino acids. The CDR3 loop is CASSEGTGREKLFF. The DNA for the CDR3 is TGTGCCAGCAGTGAAGGGACAGGGAGAGAAAAACTGTTTTTT. Complete variable domain (other parts from reference TRBV2 and TRBJ1-4): EPEVTQTPSHQVTQMGQEVILRCVPISNHLYFYWYRQILGQKVEFLVSFYNNEISEKSEIFDDQFSVERPDGSNFTLKIRSTKLEDSAMYFCASSEGTGREKLFFGSGTQLSVL.

The chain links TRBV5-4 to TRBJ2-2, with 7 bases aligning to TRBD2. The V gene's germline CDR1 is SGHNT and CDR2 YYREEE (reference sequence). The CDR3 length is 15 residues. Unmatched junction bases numbered 5, after V lost 0 bases and J lost 6 bases. Here the CDR3 reads CASSLGVLAPGELFF. CDR3 DNA: TGTGCCAGCAGCTTGGGGGTACTAGCGCCCGGGGAGCTGTTTTTT.

This clone has more than one count but fewer than ten. V usage is TRBV5-8 and J usage is TRBJ1-2, with TRBD1 identical over 10 bases. V shed 1 base, J shed 5 bases, and the junction held 8 bases outside the gene matches. The CDR3 has 16 amino acids. CDR1 is SGHTS and CDR2 is YDEGEE in the germline V gene. The CDR3 DNA sequence: TGTGCCAGCAGCTTGACCCACGGGACAGGGGTATATGGCTACACCTTC. Amino acid sequence: CASSLTHGTGVYGYTF.

This chain connects TRBV6-1 to TRBJ1-4, with 7 positions matching TRBD1. The CDR3 is 14 residues long. Germline loops: CDR1 MNHNS, CDR2 SASEGT. V trimming: 5 bases; J trimming: 5 bases; junction bases outside the gene matches: 5. This CDR3 reads CASSLTGRNEKLFF. For the CDR3, the DNA is TGTGCCAGCAGTTTGACAGGGAGGAATGAAAAACTGTTTTTT.

In this sample, this clone turned up a few times. This rearrangement joins TRBV7-9 to TRBJ1-2, with 7 nucleotides matching TRBD1. This CDR3 has 13 amino acids. The V gene's germline CDR1 is SEHNR and CDR2 FQNEAQ (reference sequence). The J segment lost 0 bases and the V segment lost 8 bases, leaving 3 bases of the junction unmatched. CDR3 DNA sequence: TGTGCCAGCGGACAGGCCGCTAACTATGGCTACACCTTC. This encodes CASGQAANYGYTF.

This rearrangement joins TRBV7-3 to TRBJ2-1; 11 nucleotides line up with TRBD2. CDR1 and CDR2 from the germline V gene are SGHTA and FQGTGA. J gave up 9 bases and V 4 bases, and 8 bases lay outside the gene matches. CDR3 size: 15 residues. The DNA for the CDR3 is TGTGCCAGCAGCTCGTTAGCGGGAGGGTTCGGTGAGCAGTTCTTC. Translating gives CASSSLAGGFGEQFF.